The rows below give T cell receptor beta chains drawn from one sample of a study of tumor and adjacent non-tumor tissue in lung cancer. TCRdb redid the calling of the multiplex PCR reads with MiXCR, one entry per CDR3 protein. The sample has under 150,000 distinct CDR3 sequences, approximately 70% seen once. Sequences were obtained from lung tumor tissue. Receptors originate from a man in his sixties with small cell lung cancer. Each CDR3 is given with its conserved first and last residue. The D gene is left open where the match is weak. Part of the rows lack a size; the others show once, few, many or a class for expanded clones.

>NA|TRBV20-1|TRBJ2-3|NA
TGCAGTGCTCCTCGTATATGCACAGATACGCAGTATTTT
CSAPRICTDTQYF
>NA|TRBV4-1|TRBJ2-1|NA
TGCGCCAGCGGCCAAGAGACCGGAGTTGGTGAGCAGTTCTTC
CASGQETGVGEQFF
>NA|TRBV24-1|TRBJ2-3|NA
TGTGCCACCGGGCGGGTCACAGATACGCAGTATTTT
CATGRVTDTQYF
>NA|TRBV13|TRBJ1-2|NA
TGTGCCAGCAGCTCTAAAGGCTATGGCTACACCTTC
CASSSKGYGYTF
>TRBD1|TRBV6-2/TRBV6-3|TRBJ1-4|NA
TGTGCCAGCAGAAGAACAGGGGGTTCGGATGTAGAACTGTTTTTT
CASRRTGGSDVELFF
>NA|TRBV6-5|TRBJ1-1|NA
TGTGCCAGCAGTTTATCTAGGGGGGGAACTGGAGCTTTCTTT
CASSLSRGGTGAFF
>TRBD2|TRBV5-1|TRBJ2-3|NA
TGCGCCAGCAGCTTGGGACTAGCGGGAAGCAGCACAGGTACGCAGTATTTT
CASSLGLAGSSTGTQYF
>NA|TRBV4-1|TRBJ2-5|NA
TGCGCCAGCAACCAGGGCCGGGGGCGAATTGAGACCCAATACTTC
CASNQGRGRIETQYF
>TRBD1|TRBV6-2/TRBV6-3|TRBJ2-1|NA
TGTGCTAGCAGTTACCCGAGTGGACAGGGAGGTAATGAGCAGTTCTTC
CASSYPSGQGGNEQFF
>TRBD1|TRBV11-1|TRBJ2-2|NA
TGTGCCAGCAGCTTCATTCAGGGGGCTTGCGGGGAGCTGTTTTTT
CASSFIQGACGELFF
>TRBD2|TRBV20-1|TRBJ2-5|NA
TGCAGCGCCCCGGGACTAGCTAGGGAGACCCAGAACTTC
CSAPGLARETQNF
>NA|TRBV20-1|TRBJ2-5|NA
TGCAGTGTAAAACAGGGTGGACGGGAGACGCAGTACTTC
CSVKQGGRETQYF
>TRBD2|TRBV28|TRBJ2-1|NA
TGTGCCAGCAGTCCTCTAGCGGGAGGGGGTTCCTACAATGAGCAGTTCTTC
CASSPLAGGGSYNEQFF
>NA|TRBV20-1|TRBJ2-1|many
TGCAGTGCTAGAGAGGGTCCAAACGACAATGAGCAGTTCTTC
CSAREGPNDNEQFF
>NA|TRBV20-1|TRBJ1-5|NA
TGCAGTGCTAGAGATCGAGTAAATAGCAATCAGCCCCAGCATTTT
CSARDRVNSNQPQHF
>TRBD1|TRBV6-6|TRBJ1-5|NA
TGTGGCAGCAGTTACGGGGACAGTCAGAATCAGCCCCAGCATTTT
CGSSYGDSQNQPQHF
>NA|TRBV11-2|TRBJ2-5|NA
TGTACCAGCAGCCCTGCCTGGTGGGAGACTGGCGAGACCCAGTACTTC
CTSSPAWWETGETQYF
>TRBD2|TRBV11-2|TRBJ2-1|few
TGTGCCAGCAGCCATCTCCTAGCGGGAAATGACAATGAGCAGTTCTTC
CASSHLLAGNDNEQFF
>NA|TRBV6-1|TRBJ2-7|few
TGTGCCAGCAGTGTCAGGGTGGGCTACGAGCAGTACTTC
CASSVRVGYEQYF
>NA|TRBV5-4|TRBJ2-2|NA
TGTGCCAGCAGCTTACGCAGGGCTAGATCTGGAACCGGGGAGTTGTTTTTT
CASSLRRARSGTGELFF
>TRBD2|TRBV29-1|TRBJ2-3|NA
TGCAGCATGGACGGAGGGAGCGGGAGAAGCGATACGCAGTATTTT
CSMDGGSGRSDTQYF
>NA|TRBV5-4|TRBJ1-6|many
TGTGCCAGCAGCTTGACAGGCGCTGGGGATTCACCCCTCCACTTT
CASSLTGAGDSPLHF
>NA|TRBV29-1|TRBJ2-3|few
TGCAGCTCAACCGGGACGTATGGCGCAGATACGCAGTATTTT
CSSTGTYGADTQYF
>NA|TRBV5-6|TRBJ2-4|NA
TGTGCCAGCAGCTTGCCGAATATCCTAAACATTCAGTACTTC
CASSLPNILNIQYF
>TRBD2|TRBV20-1|TRBJ2-7|few
TGCAGTGCAAGGCGCGCGGCGGGAGGGCCAACGGACGAGCAGTACTTC
CSARRAAGGPTDEQYF
>NA|TRBV6-1|TRBJ2-3|NA
TGTGCCAGCAGTGCTTATGTGCGGGACACAAATACGCAGTATTTT
CASSAYVRDTNTQYF
>TRBD2|TRBV11-2|TRBJ2-7|NA
TGTGGCAGTAGCCCCTATGAGGTCGCGGGAGGAGGATACGAGCAGTACTTC
CGSSPYEVAGGGYEQYF
>NA|TRBV6-1|TRBJ1-3|NA
TGTGACAACAGTGAATGGGGTTTCAACACCATATATTTT
CDNSEWGFNTIYF
>NA|TRBV11-2|TRBJ2-3|NA
TGTGCCAGTAGCCTAGGACAGAGGGGGGATATGCAGTATTTT
CASSLGQRGDMQYF
>NA|TRBV6-9|TRBJ1-5|NA
TGTGCCAGCAGTGCCGGCTCAGGTAGGGTCCCAACCTTCAATCAGTCCCAGCATTTT
CASSAGSGRVPTFNQSQHF
>NA|TRBV12-3/TRBV12-4|TRBJ1-6|few
TGTGCCAGCAGTTTGACTAGCTCCTATAATTCACCCCTCCACTTT
CASSLTSSYNSPLHF
>TRBD2|TRBV29-1|TRBJ2-3|NA
TGCAGCGTGGAAGATAGGGGCGGCCTAGCGGGTTACACAGATACGCAGTATTTT
CSVEDRGGLAGYTDTQYF
>TRBD2|TRBV20-1|TRBJ2-1|many
TGCAGTGCTAGAGCACGGGGAATGGCGGGAGGGCCTGGGCTGAATGAGCAGTTCTTC
CSARARGMAGGPGLNEQFF
>TRBD2|TRBV7-8|TRBJ2-7|once
TGTGCCAACAGCTCGGACTCTAGCGGGAACGAGCAGTACTTC
CANSSDSSGNEQYF
>TRBD2|TRBV6-1|TRBJ2-5|NA
TGTGCCAGCAGTGAAACACACAGCGGGGTTCAAGAGACCCAGTACTTC
CASSETHSGVQETQYF
>NA|TRBV30|TRBJ2-1|NA
TGTGCCTGGAGTGTATCCCCCGACCTCAATGAGCAGTTCTTC
CAWSVSPDLNEQFF
>NA|TRBV7-9|TRBJ2-1|NA
TGTGCCAGCGGTGCTAGCATTAAGCAGTTCTTC
CASGASIKQFF
>TRBD1|TRBV29-1|TRBJ1-4|NA
TGCAGCGCAAGGGGGCGCGTTGAAAAACTGTTTTTT
CSARGRVEKLFF
>NA|TRBV6-1|TRBJ2-1|few
TGTGCCACCACCTCCGGGTTCTACCACAATGAGCAGTTCTTC
CATTSGFYHNEQFF